This T cell receptor (beta chain) came from a study of CD8 T cells in ankylosing spondylitis. General study findings and limits: Within matched ankylosing spondylitis synovial fluid, disease-linked clones were reportedly significantly enriched. Made up of several highly homologous variants, a TCR beta motif appeared characteristic of ankylosing spondylitis blood.

This clonotype occurred many times. The target antigen is unknown. Trimming left V 2 bases short and J 11 bases short, with 15 bases between. CDR3 size: 13 residues. CDR1 MDHEN and CDR2 SYDVKM come from the germline V gene. In making TCR beta libraries, quantitative 5'-RACE with molecular barcodes was used. Using its own MiXCR run on the 5' RACE reads, TCRdb lists one record per CDR3 protein. The sample includes about 140,000 distinct CDR3 sequences, 6% to 8% of them seen just once. Source material: blood, either unsorted or a sorted T cell fraction (not recorded which). The genes are TRBV28 and TRBJ1-1, with D uncertain. The TCR originated in a female donor with ankylosing spondylitis or in good health (not recorded which). The CDR3 bases are TGTGCCAGCAGTTTAGGGTCGATCTCGCGGGCTTTCTTT. Protein product: CASSLGSISRAFF.